The rows below give T cell receptor beta chains drawn from one sample of a study of patients and donors after allogeneic stem cell transplantation. MiXCR, run by TCRdb on the RT-PCR reads, gives a single entry per CDR3 protein. The data show about 960,000 distinct CDR3 sequences, with 18% seen just once and roughly 6% held by the top ten. Sequences were obtained from blood, either unsorted or a sorted T cell fraction (not recorded which). The receptors were gathered from a human donor who was either an allogeneic HSCT recipient or a stem cell or donor lymphocyte infusion donor (not recorded which). It is not recorded whose cells these are; they may come from a transplant donor. CDR3s include the opening cysteine and the closing phenylalanine or tryptophan. D genes are given only for firm matches. The size field is filled for only some rows; it gives once, few, many or a size class.

size: .
D: TRBD2
length: 14
J: TRBJ2-7
V: TRBV5-6
CDR3: CASTSGRPSYEQYF
DNA: TGTGCCAGCACAAGCGGGAGGCCCTCCTACGAGCAGTACTTC

size: many
D: .
length: 15
J: TRBJ1-6
V: TRBV12-3/TRBV12-4
CDR3: CASSFSGRVGSPLHF
DNA: TGTGCCAGCAGTTTCTCCGGGAGGGTGGGTTCACCCCTCCACTTT

size: many
D: .
length: 15
J: TRBJ1-2
V: TRBV12-3/TRBV12-4
CDR3: CASSHVRTANYGYTF
DNA: TGTGCCAGCAGCCATGTCCGGACAGCGAACTATGGCTACACCTTC

size: few
D: .
length: 15
J: TRBJ2-1
V: TRBV2
CDR3: CASSGGKGAYNEQFF
DNA: TGTGCCAGCAGTGGGGGAAAAGGGGCCTACAATGAGCAGTTCTTC

size: few
D: .
length: 15
J: TRBJ2-7
V: TRBV5-6
CDR3: CASSLGRLSLYEQYF
DNA: TGTGCCAGCAGCTTGGGACGTTTATCTCTCTACGAGCAGTACTTC

size: few
D: .
length: 13
J: TRBJ2-3
V: TRBV10-3
CDR3: CAISDRYTDTQYF
DNA: TGTGCCATCAGTGACAGATACACAGATACGCAGTATTTT

size: few
D: TRBD1
length: 15
J: TRBJ1-5
V: TRBV28
CDR3: CASRYRGGSNQPQHF
DNA: TGTGCCAGCAGATACAGGGGTGGAAGCAATCAGCCCCAGCATTTT

size: .
D: .
length: 11
J: TRBJ2-3
V: TRBV20-1
CDR3: CSATRADTQYF
DNA: TGCAGTGCTACCAGGGCCGATACGCAGTATTTT

size: .
D: .
length: 12
J: TRBJ2-5
V: TRBV5-1
CDR3: CASSRHRETQYF
DNA: TGCGCCAGCAGCCGTCACCGGGAGACCCAGTACTTC

size: .
D: .
length: 14
J: TRBJ1-1
V: TRBV6-1
CDR3: CASTRTATYTEAFF
DNA: TGTGCCAGCACCCGGACAGCGACCTACACTGAAGCTTTCTTT

size: few
D: .
length: 17
J: TRBJ1-5
V: TRBV10-3
CDR3: CAISESRFGQKDQPQHF
DNA: TGTGCCATCAGTGAGTCTCGTTTCGGACAGAAGGATCAGCCCCAGCATTTT

size: .
D: .
length: 12
J: TRBJ2-7
V: TRBV10-3
CDR3: CAIASTAYEQYF
DNA: TGTGCCATCGCCAGCACGGCGTACGAGCAGTACTTC

size: few
D: .
length: 16
J: TRBJ1-5
V: TRBV6-1
CDR3: CASSERDRDSNQPQHF
DNA: TGTGCCAGCAGTGAAAGGGACCGAGATAGCAATCAGCCCCAGCATTTT

size: .
D: .
length: 15
J: TRBJ1-6
V: TRBV20-1
CDR3: CSAYSQRKKNSPLHF
DNA: TGCAGTGCTTACAGCCAGCGGAAGAAAAATTCACCCCTCCACTTT

size: many
D: .
length: 17
J: TRBJ2-7
V: TRBV12-3/TRBV12-4
CDR3: CASSSYRGDGSSYEQYF
DNA: TGTGCCAGCAGTTCCTACCGTGGTGACGGGAGCTCCTACGAGCAGTACTTC

size: few
D: .
length: 16
J: TRBJ2-1
V: TRBV7-7
CDR3: CASSLRPYGSYNEQFF
DNA: TGTGCCAGCAGCTTAAGGCCTTACGGGTCCTACAATGAGCAGTTCTTC

size: .
D: .
length: 12
J: TRBJ2-1
V: TRBV20-1
CDR3: CSAPDAYNEQFF
DNA: TGCAGTGCTCCAGATGCATACAATGAGCAGTTCTTC

size: .
D: .
length: 14
J: TRBJ2-5
V: TRBV28
CDR3: CASSFERIEETQYF
DNA: TGTGCCAGCAGTTTTGAACGAATCGAAGAGACCCAGTACTTC

size: .
D: .
length: 16
J: TRBJ1-6
V: TRBV5-1
CDR3: CASSPLSTSGSSPLHF
DNA: TGCGCCAGCAGCCCTCTTTCCACATCGGGGAGTTCACCCCTCCACTTT

size: few
D: TRBD2
length: 15
J: TRBJ2-3
V: TRBV20-1
CDR3: CSARSFSGPTDTQYF
DNA: TGCAGTGCTAGGTCATTTAGCGGGCCCACAGATACGCAGTATTTT

size: few
D: TRBD2
length: 15
J: TRBJ2-1
V: TRBV29-1
CDR3: CSVSVAGGPRREQFF
DNA: TGCAGCGTGTCCGTAGCGGGAGGGCCAAGGAGGGAGCAGTTCTTC

size: .
D: TRBD2
length: 13
J: TRBJ2-3
V: TRBV29-1
CDR3: CSPIAGGLDTQYF
DNA: TGCAGCCCCATAGCGGGGGGCCTAGATACGCAGTATTTT

size: .
D: .
length: 14
J: TRBJ1-5
V: TRBV27
CDR3: CASSSPGFNQPQHF
DNA: TGTGCCAGCAGTTCTCCGGGTTTCAATCAGCCCCAGCATTTT

size: few
D: TRBD2
length: 14
J: TRBJ2-1
V: TRBV3-1
CDR3: CASSRRTRGDEQFF
DNA: TGTGCCAGCAGCCGCAGGACTAGGGGCGATGAGCAGTTCTTC